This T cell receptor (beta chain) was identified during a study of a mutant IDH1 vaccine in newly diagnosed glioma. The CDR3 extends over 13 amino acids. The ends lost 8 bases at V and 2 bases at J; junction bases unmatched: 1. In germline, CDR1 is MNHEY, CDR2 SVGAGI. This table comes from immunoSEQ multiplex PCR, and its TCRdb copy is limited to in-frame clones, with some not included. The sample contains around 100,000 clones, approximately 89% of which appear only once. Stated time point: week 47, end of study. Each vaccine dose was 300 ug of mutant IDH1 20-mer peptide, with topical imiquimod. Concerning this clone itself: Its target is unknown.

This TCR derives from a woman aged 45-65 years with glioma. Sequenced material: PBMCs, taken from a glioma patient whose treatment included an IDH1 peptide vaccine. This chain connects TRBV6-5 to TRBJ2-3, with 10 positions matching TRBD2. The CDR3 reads CASGLADTDTQYF. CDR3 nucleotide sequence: TGTGCCAGCGGACTAGCGGACACAGATACGCAGTATTTT.